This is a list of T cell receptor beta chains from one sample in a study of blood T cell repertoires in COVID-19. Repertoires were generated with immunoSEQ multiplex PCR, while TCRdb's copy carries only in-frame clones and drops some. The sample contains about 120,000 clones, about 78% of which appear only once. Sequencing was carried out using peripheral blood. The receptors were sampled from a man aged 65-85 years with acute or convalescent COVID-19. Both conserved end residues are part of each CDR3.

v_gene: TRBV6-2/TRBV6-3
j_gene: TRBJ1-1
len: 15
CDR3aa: CASSRTGGLNTEAFF

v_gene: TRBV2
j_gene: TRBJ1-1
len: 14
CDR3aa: CASSAQGANTEAFF

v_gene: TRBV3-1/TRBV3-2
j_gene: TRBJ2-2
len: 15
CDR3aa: CAQGRGDRGTGELFF

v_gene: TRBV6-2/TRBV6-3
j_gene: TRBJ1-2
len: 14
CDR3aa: CASSYGRGGYGYTF

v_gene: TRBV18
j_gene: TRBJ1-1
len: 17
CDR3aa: CASSPGGGSNMNTEAFF

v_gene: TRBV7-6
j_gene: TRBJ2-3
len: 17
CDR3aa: CASSLDGMASGGNTQYF

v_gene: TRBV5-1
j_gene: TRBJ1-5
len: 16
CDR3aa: CASSLGPGQGNQPQHF

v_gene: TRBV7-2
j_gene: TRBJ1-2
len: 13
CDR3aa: CASSYDRVHGYTF

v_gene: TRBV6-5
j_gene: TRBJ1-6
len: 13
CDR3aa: CASSYQAGSPLHF

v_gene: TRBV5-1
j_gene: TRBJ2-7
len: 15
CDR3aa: CASSLGGAQSHEQYF

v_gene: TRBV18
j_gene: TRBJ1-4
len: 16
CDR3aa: CASSPGLLYVNEKLFF

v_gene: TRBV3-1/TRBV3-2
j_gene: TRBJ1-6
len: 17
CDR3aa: CASSQDRDRTVNSPLHF

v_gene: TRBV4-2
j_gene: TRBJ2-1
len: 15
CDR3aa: CASSRRDRGDNEQFF

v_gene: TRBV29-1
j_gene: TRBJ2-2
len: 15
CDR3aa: CSIWSGGRDTGELFF

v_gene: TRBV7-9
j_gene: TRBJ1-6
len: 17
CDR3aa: CASSFGRDRGSISPLHF

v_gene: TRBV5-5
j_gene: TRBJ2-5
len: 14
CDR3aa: CASSLGTGKETQYF

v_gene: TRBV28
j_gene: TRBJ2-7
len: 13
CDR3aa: CASKVRDRDEQYF

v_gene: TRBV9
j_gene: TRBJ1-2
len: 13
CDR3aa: CASSVVSGNGYTF

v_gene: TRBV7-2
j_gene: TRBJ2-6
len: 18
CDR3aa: CASSASGTGVTGANVLTF

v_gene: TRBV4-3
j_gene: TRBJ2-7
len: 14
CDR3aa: CASSPRGTADEQYF

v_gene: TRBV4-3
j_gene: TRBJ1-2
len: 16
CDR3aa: CASSQEKGQGSYGYTF

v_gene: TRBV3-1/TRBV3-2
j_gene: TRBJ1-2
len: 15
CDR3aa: CASSQNEVANYGYTF

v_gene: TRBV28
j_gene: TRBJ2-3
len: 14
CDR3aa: CASSLGGSTDTQYF

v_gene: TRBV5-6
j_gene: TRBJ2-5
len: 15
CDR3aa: CASSGGTGPQETQYF

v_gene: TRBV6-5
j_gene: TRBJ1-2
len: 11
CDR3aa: CAVGQGGGYTF

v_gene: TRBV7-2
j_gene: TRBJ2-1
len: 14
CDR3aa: CASTPGTRGHEQFF

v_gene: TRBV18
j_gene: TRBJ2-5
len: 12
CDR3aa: CASSRGQETQYF

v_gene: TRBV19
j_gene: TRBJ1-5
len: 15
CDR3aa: CASSITDRPNQPQHF

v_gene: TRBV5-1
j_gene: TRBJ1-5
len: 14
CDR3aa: CASSLDRANQPQHF

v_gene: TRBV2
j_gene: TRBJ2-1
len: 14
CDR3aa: CASTGSRSYNEQFF

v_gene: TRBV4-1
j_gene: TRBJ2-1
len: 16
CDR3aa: CASSQARGGVYNEQFF

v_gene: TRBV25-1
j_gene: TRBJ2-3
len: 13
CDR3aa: CATGHRATDTQYF

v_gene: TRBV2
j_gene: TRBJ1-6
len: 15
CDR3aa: CASSSQGGVNSPLHF

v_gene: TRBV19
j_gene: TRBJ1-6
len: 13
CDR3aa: CASRPRVDSPLHF

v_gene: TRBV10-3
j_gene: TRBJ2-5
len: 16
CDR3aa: CAVSGSGGADRETQYF

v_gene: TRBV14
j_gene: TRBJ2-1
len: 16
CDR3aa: CASSQDRDSAYNEQFF

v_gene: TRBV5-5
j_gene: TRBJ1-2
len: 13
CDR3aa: CASSLDLAYGYTF

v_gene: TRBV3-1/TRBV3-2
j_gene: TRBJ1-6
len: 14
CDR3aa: CASSPARGDSPLHF

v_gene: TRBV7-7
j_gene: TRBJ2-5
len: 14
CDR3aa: CASSTDRGGETQYF

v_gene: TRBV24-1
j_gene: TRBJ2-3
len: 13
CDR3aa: CATSDPPGDTQYF

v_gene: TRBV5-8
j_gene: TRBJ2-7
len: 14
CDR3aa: CASRRAGPSYEQYF

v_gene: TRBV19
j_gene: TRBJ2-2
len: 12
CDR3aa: CASHTGAGELFF

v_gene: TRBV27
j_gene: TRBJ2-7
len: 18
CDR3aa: CASSLQRTSGGRSYEQYF

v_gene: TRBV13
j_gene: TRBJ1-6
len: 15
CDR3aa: CASSLMDRADSPLHF

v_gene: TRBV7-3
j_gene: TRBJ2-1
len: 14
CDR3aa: CASSLTPFYNEQFF